A single sample is the source of the 27 T cell receptor beta chains below, sequenced in a study of cytomegalovirus exposure and HLA in healthy donors (dated by TCRdb to the late 2010s). The library was prepared using the immunoSEQ multiplex PCR assay. For the multiplex PCR, a mixture combining 60 forward primers for TCR Vbeta segments and 13 reverse primers for TCR Jbeta segments was used. Here the immuneACCESS table is served through TCRdb, limited to in-frame sequences with V and J called. Missing clones are a known gap in these copies; in checked studies unresolved V genes cover under half, and the rest lacks a known reason. Per the sample table, the count is over 40,000 clones. The top ten clones comprise 6.2% of the sample. Specimen: PBMCs. The source of these receptors is a man aged 30 to 45 in good health and CMV-seronegative.

The V gene is TRBV9, the J gene TRBJ2-5; 11 bases are shared with TRBD2. The CDR3 length is 17 residues. With V trimmed by 0 bases and J by 3 bases, 7 bases remained unmatched. CDR1 is SGDLS, CDR2 YYNGEE, per germline. The CDR3 protein is CASSVGGKLAGEETQYF. The CDR3 DNA reads TGTGCCAGCAGCGTAGGGGGGAAACTAGCGGGAGAAGAGACCCAGTACTTC.

V usage is TRBV7-9 and J usage is TRBJ2-7, with 13 bases aligning to TRBD2. J lost 6 bases, V lost 5 bases, and 7 bases had no gene match. The CDR3 has 15 amino acids. Germline V gene lookup returns CDR1 SEHNR and CDR2 FQNEAQ (reference sequence). The CDR3 DNA follows: TGTGCCAGCAGCCGTACTAGCGGGAGGGCCGTCGAGCAGTACTTC. It encodes CASSRTSGRAVEQYF.

The V gene is TRBV5-6, the J gene TRBJ1-1; D remains ambiguous. With 3 bases removed from V and 3 bases from J, the gap between germline ends came to 18 bases. CDR3 length: 16 amino acids. Germline V gene lookup returns CDR1 SGHDT and CDR2 YYEEEE. The CDR3: CASSWVNSRHDTEAFF. The CDR3 bases are TGTGCCAGCAGCTGGGTGAACAGCAGACACGACACTGAAGCTTTCTTT.

Of note for this clone: An end of the junction differs from the germline gene, which may be a read error. The CDR3 here is CASRRTESSDNEQFF. In DNA, the CDR3 is TGTGCCAGCAGACGGACTGAGAGCTCCGACAATGAGCAGTTCTTC. J is TRBJ2-1 and V is TRBV2, with D possibly TRBD2 on 5 matching bases. Germline CDR1 is SNHLY and CDR2 is FYNNEI. This CDR3 has 15 amino acids.

The chain recombines TRBV13 with TRBJ1-2, with 9 bases aligning to TRBD1. The CDR3 runs 17 residues. The germline V gene has CDR1 PRHDT and CDR2 FYEKMQ (reference sequence). V was pared by 5 bases and J by 5 bases, with 15 bases of the junction left unmatched. DNA of the CDR3: TGTGCCAGCAGCCTTTTCGGACAGGGGTCCATAGGATATGGCTACACCTTC. Amino acids: CASSLFGQGSIGYGYTF. Supplemented by reference TRBV13 and TRBJ1-2, the full variable domain reads AAGVIQSPRHLIKEKRETATLKCYPIPRHDTVYWYQQGPGQDPQFLISFYEKMQSDKGSIPDRFSAQQFSDYHSELNMSSLELGDSALYFCASSLFGQGSIGYGYTFGSGTRLTVV.

The genes are TRBV6-4 and TRBJ2-7; TRBD1 is a possible D gene (6 bases). Germline V gene lookup returns CDR1 MRHNA and CDR2 SNTAGT. CDR3 size: 14 residues. Trimming took off 6 bases at V and 2 bases at J, with 14 bases between the two ends. The CDR3 nucleotides are TGTGCCAGCAGCGCTCAACAGGGCGCCTACGAGCAGTACTTC. Encoded protein: CASSAQQGAYEQYF.

The chain employs TRBV29-1 and TRBJ1-2; no clear D gene. Trimming stripped 3 bases from V and 6 bases from J, with 5 bases between. The CDR3 is 10 amino acids. Looked up from germline, CDR1 is SQVTM and CDR2 is ANQGSEA. For the CDR3, the DNA is TGCAGCGTTGACGGGAATGGCTACACCTTC. This gives the protein CSVDGNGYTF.

This chain connects TRBV6-5 to TRBJ2-6; D may be TRBD2 (6 bases). CDR1 is MNHEY, CDR2 SVGAGI, per germline. There are 15 residues in the CDR3. Trimming shortened V by 7 bases and J by 4 bases, and 14 bases separated the two germline ends. The CDR3 sequence: CASTPEGRGANVLTF. CDR3 in DNA: TGTGCCAGCACCCCGGAAGGGAGGGGGGCCAACGTCCTGACTTTC.

The V call is TRBV6-1, the J call TRBJ2-6, with 7 nucleotides matching TRBD2. The CDR3 runs 17 residues. The germline CDR1 and CDR2 sequences are MNHNS and SASEGT. The junction had 5 bases not matched to a gene; V was cut back by 3 bases and J by 0 bases. Here the CDR3 reads CASSDQSSGSGANVLTF. The CDR3 nucleotides read TGTGCCAGCAGTGACCAATCTAGCGGCTCTGGGGCCAACGTCCTGACTTTC.

V usage is TRBV19 and J usage is TRBJ1-2; D call uncertain. V lost 1 base to trimming and J lost 0 bases, with 6 bases between them. The CDR3 has 14 amino acids. CDR1 and CDR2 from the germline V gene are LNHDA and SQIVND (reference sequence). The CDR3 region has the DNA TGTGCCAGTAGTATAGTGGGAGCTAACTATGGCTACACCTTC. Encoded protein: CASSIVGANYGYTF.

The V and J genes are TRBV4-1 and TRBJ2-1; 10 positions agree with TRBD2. The CDR3 is made up of 15 amino acids. Germline V gene lookup returns CDR1 MGHRA and CDR2 YSYEKL. Trimming at V came to 4 bases and at J to 4 bases, leaving 4 bases not matched to a gene. The CDR3 loop is CASSPGTSAYNEQFF. The DNA for the CDR3 is TGCGCCAGCAGCCCAGGGACTAGCGCTTACAATGAGCAGTTCTTC.

The chain links TRBV2 to TRBJ2-7, with 7 bases identical to TRBD1. The CDR3 is 14 amino acids. Trimming at V came to 2 bases and at J to 4 bases, leaving 5 bases not matched to a gene. Per germline, CDR1 SNHLY and CDR2 FYNNEI. CDR3 loop: CASSERTGEYEQYF. The CDR3, as DNA: TGTGCCAGCAGTGAAAGGACAGGCGAATACGAGCAGTACTTC.

V and J are TRBV28 and TRBJ1-3; no clear D. The germline CDR1 and CDR2 sequences are MDHEN and SYDVKM. V shed 3 bases and J shed 4 bases, with 10 bases lying between them. This CDR3 region has 14 residues. The CDR3 loop reads CASSFLAGGNTIYF. The CDR3 nucleotides read TGTGCCAGCAGTTTTCTGGCGGGCGGAAACACCATATATTTT.

The genes are TRBV7-9 and TRBJ1-3, with a weak D call TRBD1 (6 bases). This CDR3 has 15 amino acids. Per the germline V gene, CDR1 is SEHNR and CDR2 is FQNEAQ (reference sequence). The V end lost 4 bases, the J end lost 4 bases, and 14 bases lay between the germline ends. The CDR3 loop is CASSSTGFDGNTIYF. DNA of the CDR3: TGTGCCAGCAGCTCCACAGGGTTCGACGGAAACACCATATATTTT.

V is TRBV27 and J is TRBJ2-7, with 10 bases fitting TRBD1. Germline CDR1 MNHEY, CDR2 SMNVEV (reference sequence). Trimming at V came to 4 bases and at J to 4 bases, leaving 10 bases not matched to a gene. The CDR3 loop spans 16 amino acids. The CDR3 DNA reads as TGTGCCAGCAGTTCTTCTTCGACAGGGGGCGGGTACGAGCAGTACTTC. Translation gives CASSSSSTGGGYEQYF.

The chain links TRBV25-1 to TRBJ1-6, with 7 nucleotides matching TRBD1. The V gene's germline CDR1 is MGHDK and CDR2 SYGVNS. The CDR3 length is 14 residues. The junction had 3 bases not matched to a gene; V was cut back by 5 bases and J by 5 bases. CDR3 sequence: CASSPGGDNSPLHF. The CDR3 coding sequence is TGTGCCAGCAGTCCAGGGGGTGATAATTCACCCCTCCACTTT.

CDR3 coding DNA: TGCAGCGGTAAACAGGGGGCGCGAGAAAAACTGTTTTTT. Translating it yields CSGKQGAREKLFF. This chain links TRBV29-1 with TRBJ1-4; 9 bases are a match to TRBD1. Looked up from germline, CDR1 is SQVTM and CDR2 is ANQGSEA. The CDR3 runs to 13 residues. J gave up 8 bases and V 7 bases, and 8 bases lay outside the gene matches.

The chain links TRBV6-1 to TRBJ2-1; 11 positions match TRBD1. The CDR3 loop spans 15 amino acids. The trim removed 3 bases at V and 2 bases at J, leaving 0 bases unmatched. Germline lookup yields CDR1 MNHNS and CDR2 SASEGT. CDR3 loop: CASSEGQGAYNEQFF. The CDR3 nucleotides are TGTGCCAGCAGTGAGGGACAGGGGGCCTACAATGAGCAGTTCTTC.

V and J are TRBV4-2 and TRBJ2-5; 9 bases align to TRBD2. CDR3 length: 18 amino acids. The V segment lost 2 bases and the J segment 0 bases; nucleotides outside the gene matches: 10. Germline lookup yields CDR1 LGHNA and CDR2 YNFKEQ. The CDR3 nucleotides read TGTGCCAGCAGCCAACGTGGCGGGGGGGGTGAAAACCAAGAGACCCAGTACTTC. Its protein is CASSQRGGGGENQETQYF.

The chain is built from TRBV7-2 and TRBJ2-3, with 13 bases aligning to TRBD2. Germline loops: CDR1 SGHTA, CDR2 FQGNSA. This CDR3 is 15 amino acids long. V was clipped by 11 bases and J by 0 bases; unmatched bases: 5. The CDR3 here is CAAGTSGTSTDTQYF. The CDR3 DNA sequence: TGTGCCGCGGGGACTAGCGGGACTAGCACAGATACGCAGTATTTT.

The rearrangement joins TRBV4-1 to TRBJ2-5; D might be TRBD2 (7 bases). V dropped 0 bases and J dropped 2 bases, with 13 bases sitting between them. The CDR3 spans 16 residues. The germline V gene encodes CDR1 MGHRA and CDR2 YSYEKL. CDR3 residues: CASSQDVGGRQETQYF. CDR3 bases: TGCGCCAGCAGCCAAGATGTCGGGGGGCGACAAGAGACCCAGTACTTC.

The chain couples TRBV2 to TRBJ1-5; 8 bases agree with TRBD1. The CDR3 length is 14 residues. Looked up from germline, CDR1 is SNHLY and CDR2 is FYNNEI. Germline trimming cut 3 bases from V and 6 bases from J; bases unmatched to any gene: 4. CDR3 coding DNA: TGTGCCAGCAGTGAGCGACAGGGGTTTCAGCCCCAGCATTTT. Translation gives CASSERQGFQPQHF.

The chain has TRBV7-2 and TRBJ2-1; 7 nucleotides agree with TRBD2. Trimming removed 3 bases from V and 1 base from J; junction bases left unmatched: 3. This CDR3 is built from 15 residues. Germline CDR1 reads SGHTA; CDR2 reads FQGNSA. CDR3 loop: CASSFDSGSYNEQFF. CDR3 coding DNA: TGTGCCAGCAGCTTCGATAGCGGGTCCTACAATGAGCAGTTCTTC.

This chain joins TRBV18 and TRBJ1-1; D not resolved. V lost 3 bases, J lost 4 bases, and 9 bases lay in between. This CDR3 has 13 amino acids. Germline loops: CDR1 KGHSH, CDR2 LQKENI. The CDR3 DNA reads as TGTGCCAGCTCACCTACACAATCCACTGAAGCTTTCTTT. Residues: CASSPTQSTEAFF.

The chain links TRBV19 to TRBJ2-1; 8 bases align to TRBD1. CDR1 is LNHDA and CDR2 is SQIVND in the germline V gene (reference sequence). This CDR3 has 16 residues. Trimming cost V 6 bases and J 0 bases; bases outside gene matches: 7. The CDR3 protein is CASRSGQGYSYNEQFF. The CDR3 nucleotides read TGTGCCAGTAGGTCCGGACAGGGATACTCCTACAATGAGCAGTTCTTC.

This chain links TRBV29-1 with TRBJ1-1, with D possibly being TRBD1 (5 bases). Germline CDR1 and CDR2: SQVTM and ANQGSEA. V was clipped by 5 bases and J by 2 bases, with 15 bases between them. The CDR3 consists of 14 residues. CDR3 in DNA: TGCAGCGTTTCCCTCCACAGGCATAACACTGAAGCTTTCTTT. It encodes CSVSLHRHNTEAFF.

The chain employs TRBV27 and TRBJ2-3; D gene ambiguous. The germline CDR1 and CDR2 sequences are MNHEY and SMNVEV (reference sequence). Trimming took off 7 bases at V and 2 bases at J, with 16 bases between the two ends. The CDR3 sequence is 15 residues long. The CDR3 nucleotides read TGTGCCAGCACTAATTTATTGGGCTACACAGATACGCAGTATTTT. This codes for CASTNLLGYTDTQYF.